These T cell receptor beta chains were read from a single sample in a study of shared clonotypes between healthy human individuals. Method: immunoSEQ multiplex PCR; TCRdb's copy keeps in-frame clones and lacks some. This sample yields a few million clones, of which around nine tenths are seen a single time; over 0.12% belongs to the top ten. Sequencing used naive CD4+ T cells sorted from blood. The receptors shown here come from a man younger than 30 in good health. Each CDR3 is given with its conserved first and last residue.

CASSYGASGANVLTF | TRBV6-5 | 15 | TRBJ2-6
CASSISLQTASYEQYF | TRBV11-2 | 16 | TRBJ2-7
CASSSGQGAGANVLTF | TRBV5-1 | 16 | TRBJ2-6
CASRLRGTDTQYF | TRBV5-1 | 13 | TRBJ2-3
CASSPGPSYEQYF | TRBV7-7 | 13 | TRBJ2-7
CASSTLAGEAYEQYF | TRBV19 | 15 | NA
CASSTPGGKLYEQYF | TRBV19 | 15 | TRBJ2-7
CASGVASQETQYF | TRBV12-5 | 13 | TRBJ2-5
CASSSGPGNPSFYEQYF | TRBV5-4 | 17 | TRBJ2-7
CASSHGGGGITGNTIYF | TRBV4-1 | 17 | TRBJ1-3
CASSLGTVTYEQFF | TRBV5-1 | 14 | TRBJ2-1
CASSFFRNTGELFF | TRBV28 | 14 | TRBJ2-2
CASSLNPTGETQYF | TRBV11-2 | 14 | TRBJ2-5
CASSIDRGHQPQHF | TRBV19 | 14 | TRBJ1-5
CASSHVGLTGELFF | TRBV19 | 14 | TRBJ2-2
CASSLGRDTEAFF | TRBV27 | 13 | TRBJ1-1
CASSSDEVPNEKLFF | TRBV19 | 15 | TRBJ1-4
CASSHRAGRATYEQYF | TRBV7-9 | 16 | TRBJ2-7
CASSLGVQDSEAFF | TRBV5-6 | 14 | TRBJ1-1
CASSQPAGGNTEAFF | TRBV4-1 | 15 | TRBJ1-1
CASSSNGGWETQYF | TRBV5-4 | 14 | TRBJ2-5
CASSEFGLLGLAGASTDTQYF | TRBV2 | 21 | TRBJ2-3
CASSTGDGNTIYF | TRBV6-5 | 13 | TRBJ1-3
CASSPLTGMGTYEQYF | TRBV18 | 16 | TRBJ2-7
CSVRLGTYNSPLHF | TRBV29-1 | 14 | TRBJ1-6
CASSEARYGYTF | TRBV2 | 12 | TRBJ1-2
CASSLNAGTEAFF | TRBV5-1 | 13 | TRBJ1-1
CSARLVADTQYF | TRBV29-1 | 12 | TRBJ2-3
CASSPTYPLSNQPQHF | TRBV28 | 16 | TRBJ1-5
CASSRGVSSGGQETQYF | TRBV7-8 | 17 | TRBJ2-5
CASLPGIDGEQYF | TRBV7-9 | 13 | TRBJ2-7
CASSTAYPTSGSSYEQYF | TRBV19 | 18 | TRBJ2-7
CASSRGDPQETQYF | TRBV5-1 | 14 | TRBJ2-5
CASSKDKGRHEQYF | TRBV21-1 | 14 | TRBJ2-7
CASSEREGPPSYEQYF | TRBV6-1 | 16 | TRBJ2-7
CASSPPITEKITEAFF | TRBV18 | 16 | TRBJ1-1
CASSLSGGYNSPLHF | TRBV7-9 | 15 | TRBJ1-6
CASSYIRGIGELFF | TRBV6-5 | 14 | TRBJ2-2
CASSYLRGQPQHF | TRBV6-6 | 13 | TRBJ1-5
CASSWRLSGGGTDTQYF | TRBV5-6 | 17 | TRBJ2-3
CASSSLARNTEAFF | TRBV18 | 14 | TRBJ1-1
CASSHVGAGNTGELFF | TRBV5-1 | 16 | TRBJ2-2
CASSQYNQGADGYTF | TRBV11-2 | 15 | TRBJ1-2
CSVRRGNEKLFF | TRBV29-1 | 12 | TRBJ1-4
CASRRDGSYEQYF | TRBV7-8 | 13 | TRBJ2-7
CASSYLAAGGRYEQYF | TRBV6-5 | 16 | TRBJ2-7
CASSFRIPGYTF | TRBV7-2 | 12 | TRBJ1-2
CASSFYNTGELFF | TRBV5-1 | 13 | TRBJ2-2
CASSPRAAGAFHEQFF | TRBV9 | 16 | TRBJ2-1
CASSDVTGRAFF | TRBV25-1 | 12 | TRBJ1-1
CATSRESGPRPQHF | TRBV15 | 14 | TRBJ1-5
CASSLDPAPGYTF | TRBV5-1 | 13 | TRBJ1-2
CASSGFVDTQYF | TRBV25-1 | 12 | TRBJ2-3
CASSAEWPGGYGYTF | TRBV9 | 15 | TRBJ1-2
CAWGQISTDTQYF | TRBV30 | 13 | TRBJ2-3
CASSVGGLGNEQFF | TRBV9 | 14 | TRBJ2-1
CASSGQGVTEAFF | TRBV6-5 | 13 | TRBJ1-1
CASSLRWDTYNSPLHF | TRBV11-2 | 16 | TRBJ1-6
CASSRGAYGSVEETQYF | TRBV7-9 | 17 | TRBJ2-5